The 16 T cell receptor beta chains below come from one sample, sequenced in a study of Graves' ophthalmopathy and Graves' hyperthyroidism. Amplified material comprised TCR beta CDR3 regions derived from RNA transcripts. HTBI primers were used in a first-round RT-PCR, which preceded a second-round multiplex PCR. TCRdb independently ran MiXCR on the multiplex PCR reads; one entry per CDR3 protein. The table has 200,000 to 300,000 distinct CDR3 sequences, around 50% seen once. The material sequenced was peripheral blood. Receptor source: an adult man with Graves' ophthalmopathy.

This clonotype was observed once. This chain joins TRBV7-2 and TRBJ2-2; 15 positions agree with TRBD2. Trimming cost V 4 bases and J 6 bases; bases outside gene matches: 6. This CDR3 has 17 residues. The V gene's germline CDR1 is SGHTA and CDR2 FQGNSA. The CDR3 nucleotides are TGTGCCAGCAGCTCGGGACTAGCGGGGGGTCATGCCGGGGAGCTGTTTTTT. The encoded protein is CASSSGLAGGHAGELFF.

In its sample, this clonotype was seen many times. The rearrangement joins TRBV7-9 to TRBJ2-7; D might be TRBD1 (5 bases). CDR3 length: 13 amino acids. The germline gives CDR1 SEHNR, CDR2 FQNEAQ (reference sequence). V was trimmed by 3 bases and J by 1 base, leaving 7 bases between them. This chain's CDR3 is CASSLKGSYEQYF. CDR3 DNA: TGTGCCAGCAGCTTGAAGGGGTCCTACGAGCAGTACTTC.

The rearrangement joins TRBV12-3 or TRBV12-4 to TRBJ2-7, with D possibly being TRBD1 or TRBD2 (5 bases each). The CDR3 consists of 14 residues. Trimming cost V 6 bases and J 4 bases, with 16 bases left between them. The CDR3: CASSPWDRQYEQYF. CDR3 DNA sequence: TGTGCCAGCAGCCCTTGGGACCGCCAGTACGAGCAGTACTTC.

This clonotype was found many times. The rearrangement links TRBV15 to TRBJ2-6; D is ambiguous. The CDR3 loop spans 17 amino acids. The ends were cut back, 0 bases at V and 0 bases at J, with 9 bases in the middle. CDR1 is LNHNV and CDR2 is YYDKDF in the germline V gene (reference sequence). CDR3 DNA: TGTGCCACCAGCAGAGATCGGCAGCCCTCTGGGGCCAACGTCCTGACTTTC. Translation gives CATSRDRQPSGANVLTF.

V is TRBV11-2 and J is TRBJ1-1, with D tentatively TRBD1 (5 bases). Germline V gives CDR1 SGHAT, CDR2 FQNNGV. The CDR3 spans 16 residues. The V and J ends lost 3 bases and 1 base respectively, with 15 bases between them. CDR3 sequence reads: CASSFPYRPSNTEAFF. CDR3 coding DNA: TGTGCCAGCAGCTTTCCGTACAGGCCCTCGAACACTGAAGCTTTCTTT.

This clonotype turned up a few times. The gene calls are TRBV7-2 and TRBJ2-7; possible D gene TRBD1, 5 bases. Trimming removed 1 base from V and 7 bases from J, with 14 bases in between. Germline V gene data show CDR1 as SGHTA and CDR2 as FQGNSA. The CDR3 loop spans 14 amino acids. The CDR3 sequence: CASSLGGPLGEQYF. The CDR3 bases are TGTGCCAGCAGCTTAGGGGGCCCCTTGGGAGAGCAGTACTTC.

This clonotype was picked up a small number of times. A read error may produce the germline difference seen at one junction end. The chain joins TRBV4-1 to TRBJ1-1, with 10 bases lining up with TRBD1. Germline V gives CDR1 MGHRA, CDR2 YSYEKL. The CDR3 is 16 residues long. This CDR3 is CASSPGQGPTNTEAFF. The DNA for the CDR3 is TGTGCCAGCAGCCCGGGACAGGGGCCAACGAACACTGAAGCTTTCTTT.

This chain links TRBV7-2 with TRBJ2-2, with unresolved D. Trimming removed 3 bases at V and 6 bases at J, with 11 bases between. CDR3 length equals 14 residues. CDR1 and CDR2 (germline): SGHTA, FQGNSA. The CDR3 here is CASSFSRRAGELFF. CDR3 sequence (DNA): TGTGCCAGCAGCTTCTCCCGGCGCGCCGGGGAGCTGTTTTTT.

This clonotype appeared a few times. This may be a read error, as it is one base from a much larger clone. The rearrangement links TRBV25-1 to TRBJ2-7, with 13 bases that match TRBD2. Germline loops: CDR1 MGHDK, CDR2 SYGVNS. Unmatched junction bases numbered 5, after V lost 8 bases and J lost 7 bases. The CDR3 is made up of 13 amino acids. The CDR3 is CASGLAGEGEQYF. CDR3 nucleotides: TGTGCCAGCGGACTAGCGGGAGAGGGTGAGCAGTACTTC.

This clonotype was seen ten or more times. This CDR3 reads CASSRTSSYEQYF. The DNA of the CDR3 is TGTGCCAGCAGCCGAACGTCCTCCTACGAGCAGTACTTC. The rearrangement uses TRBV7-9 and TRBJ2-7; unclear D gene. Trimming stripped 5 bases from V and 0 bases from J, with 8 bases between. Germline assignment: CDR1 SEHNR and CDR2 FQNEAQ (reference sequence). The CDR3 length is 13 residues. The whole variable domain, filled in from reference TRBV7-9 and TRBJ2-7, reads DTGVSQNPRHKITKRGQNVTFRCDPISEHNRLYWYRQTLGQGPEFLTYFQNEAQLEKSRLLSDRFSAERPKGSFSTLEIQRTEQGDSAMYLCASSRTSSYEQYFGPGTRLTVT.

V usage is TRBV7-2 and J usage is TRBJ2-7, with D perhaps TRBD2 (5 bases). This CDR3 has 14 amino acids. Deletions cut 4 bases from V and 1 base from J, with 11 bases between. The V gene's germline CDR1 is SGHTA and CDR2 FQGNSA. CDR3 bases: TGTGCCAGCAGCTCTAAGACGGGATCCTACGAGCAGTACTTC. It yields the protein CASSSKTGSYEQYF.

The chain employs TRBV5-4 and TRBJ2-5, with 10 bases that match TRBD2. The CDR3 covers 15 residues. Trimming took 4 bases from V and 2 from J; bases not matched to a gene: 5. CDR1 and CDR2 from the germline V gene are SGHNT and YYREEE (reference sequence). The CDR3 here is CASSTGLAVQETQYF. CDR3 sequence (DNA): TGTGCCAGCAGCACCGGACTAGCGGTTCAAGAGACCCAGTACTTC.

The chain joins TRBV2 to TRBJ2-7; either TRBD1 or TRBD2 may fit D (5 bases each). The germline V gene has CDR1 SNHLY and CDR2 FYNNEI. CDR3 length: 15 amino acids. V gave up 6 bases and J gave up 0 bases, with 15 bases separating them. The CDR3 reads CASSWDEDSSYEQYF. The CDR3 nucleotides read TGTGCCAGCAGCTGGGACGAAGATAGCTCCTACGAGCAGTACTTC.

At least ten counts were recorded for this clonotype. This rearrangement joins TRBV19 to TRBJ1-2; D is unclear. The V gene's germline CDR1 is LNHDA and CDR2 SQIVND (reference sequence). Trimming took 11 bases from V and 2 from J, leaving 9 bases between them. This CDR3 has 11 amino acids. The CDR3 reads CAEKPNYGYTF. The CDR3 bases are TGTGCCGAGAAGCCCAACTATGGCTACACCTTC.

This chain connects TRBV7-8 to TRBJ2-7, with D hard to call. CDR1 and CDR2 (germline): SGHVS, FQNEAQ. The CDR3 loop spans 11 amino acids. The germline V and J ends were trimmed by 5 bases and 7 bases, with 9 bases remaining between them. This CDR3 reads CASSERIEQYF. The CDR3 DNA reads TGTGCCAGCAGCGAGAGGATAGAGCAGTACTTC.

In regard to this clonotype: The CDR3 carries no conserved terminal phenylalanine or tryptophan, so it likely arises from a read error. The chain links TRBV10-2 to TRBJ2-7, with D possibly matching TRBD2 (5 bases). CDR3 length: 13 residues. Germline V CDR1 and CDR2: WSHSY, SAAADI. The CDR3 bases are TGTGCCAGCAGCGTAGCTCCCGGGGACGAGCAGTACCTC. Protein: CASSVAPGDEQYL.